This T cell receptor beta chain was profiled in a study of radiotherapy plus CTLA-4 blockade in lung cancer. Study-wide context: Disease control was achieved by less than 40% of patients, and objective responses by less than 20%. The study, taken as a whole, reports: Expansion of tumor-derived TCR clones was observed in blood after radiotherapy plus ipilimumab. According to reports, early shifts in blood T cell clones, alongside interferon-beta, forecast response most accurately.

About this clone itself: No antigen is known for it.

Those with chemo-refractory metastatic non-small-cell lung cancer were treated with focal radiation combined with CTLA-4 blockade using ipilimumab. CDR1 MNHEY and CDR2 SVGAGI come from the germline V gene. CDR3 length: 15 residues. The V end lost 5 bases, the J end lost 4 bases, and 14 bases lay between the germline ends. Measured with immunoSEQ multiplex PCR; TCRdb has only the in-frame clones, and not every one. The repertoire includes 120,000 or so clones, nearly 80% of them detected once, and 4.5% to 6.5% sits in the top ten. The chain recombines TRBV6-5 with TRBJ1-4, with D unclear. The sequence came from a human donor with non-small cell lung cancer who had a partial response to radiotherapy plus ipilimumab. The sequencing here drew on peripheral blood, taken from a patient treated with radiotherapy plus ipilimumab. The CDR3 region has the DNA TGTGCCAGCAGTGCCAGACGGCGGGGTAATGAAAAACTGTTTTTT. Translating it yields CASSARRRGNEKLFF.